A selection of T cell receptor beta chains follows, all from one sample in a study of T cell changes during pregnancy in multiple sclerosis. The protocol was immunoSEQ multiplex PCR, while the TCRdb copy is restricted to in-frame clones and leaves out a portion. Of about 45,000 clones listed, roughly 95% were seen once; the top ten hold about 0.9%. The input for sequencing was peripheral blood, taken in the second trimester of pregnancy. These TCRs come from a female donor with multiple sclerosis, enrolled in a pregnancy study. Both conserved end residues are trimmed from each CDR3.

14,TRBV5-1,TRBJ1-3,ASSLEGLSSGNTIY
12,TRBV9,TRBJ2-2,ASSVGGAAGELF
13,TRBV7-9,TRBJ1-2,ASSRGGGSNYGYT
15,TRBV19,TRBJ2-1,ASRRGAISGRANEQF
12,TRBV29-1,TRBJ2-7,SVEGGRGSREQY
14,TRBV19,TRBJ1-5,ASSIWGRGWDQPQH
17,TRBV18,TRBJ2-7,ASSPRAGLAGGPSYEQY
12,TRBV7-2,TRBJ2-1,ASSGLAGPNEQF
14,TRBV6-6,TRBJ1-5,ASSYLSDRAGQPQH
13,TRBV5-1,TRBJ1-6,ASSLQGDYNSPLH
12,TRBV7-8,TRBJ1-2,ASSLHGTAYGYT
13,TRBV5-4,TRBJ2-3,ASSFTGGAPDTQY
13,TRBV7-2,TRBJ2-1,ASSLPAGPNNEQF
15,TRBV5-6,TRBJ1-3,ASSPGTGAAAGNTIY
16,TRBV7-3,TRBJ2-3,ASSLRGASGGPTDTQY
11,TRBV28,TRBJ2-7,ASSLSGTYEQY
15,TRBV27,TRBJ2-2,ASSWEQGRLNTGELF
16,TRBV4-1,TRBJ2-5,ASSQERFGRGDQETQY
13,TRBV2,TRBJ2-7,ASIGPGTLGYEQY
13,TRBV5-8,TRBJ2-2,ASSGRGDHTGELF
15,TRBV6-1,TRBJ1-5,ASSEAPGGYSNQPQH
14,TRBV4-2,TRBJ2-1,ASSQVSQGTYNEQF
13,TRBV19,TRBJ1-3,ASRPTGLDGNTIY
12,TRBV18,TRBJ1-5,ASSMGQVNQPQH
12,TRBV18,TRBJ2-7,ASSPNQASYEQY
15,TRBV4-3,TRBJ2-6,ASSQDRVPGQANVLT
9,TRBV29-1,TRBJ2-2,SVKNTGELF
12,TRBV7-6,TRBJ2-1,ASSLPADYNEQF
15,TRBV27,TRBJ2-2,ASSLPGLAVNTGELF
16,TRBV14,TRBJ1-4,ASSQDLIGQGLAEKLF
12,TRBV18,TRBJ1-1,ASSPYQGDTEAF
11,TRBV6-5,TRBJ2-7,ATRGTGGYEQY
12,TRBV7-2,TRBJ1-2,ASSLEQLNYGYT
10,TRBV29-1,TRBJ2-7,SVIQGAYEQY
14,TRBV27,TRBJ2-7,ASSPIGDRKTYEQY
11,TRBV13,TRBJ2-7,ASSYDREDEQY
14,TRBV5-1,TRBJ1-3,ASSLEGQGRGNTIY
12,TRBV7-3,TRBJ2-7,ASTKGGPAYEQY
10,TRBV6-1,TRBJ1-2,ASSGRGGGYT
11,TRBV19,TRBJ1-1,ASSEQGGTEAF